This entry lists 16 T cell receptor beta chains sequenced from one sample in a study of OX40 agonist ivuxolimab in advanced cancers. Only in-frame clones appear in the TCRdb table, and some are missing; sequencing was by immunoSEQ multiplex PCR. This table has roughly 15,000 clones, 80% appearing once. Source: CD4+ or CD8+ T cells sorted from blood, taken in a trial of the OX40 agonist ivuxolimab. All receptors derive from an adult with an advanced solid tumor such as melanoma, head and neck, liver or kidney cancer.

The chain is built from TRBV6-1 and TRBJ1-2; D unclear. CDR3 size: 13 residues. The germline V gene has CDR1 MNHNS and CDR2 SASEGT. V was pared by 2 bases and J by 8 bases, with 12 bases between. CDR3 in amino acids: CASSESGSRGYTF. The DNA of the CDR3 is TGTGCCAGCAGTGAAAGCGGCAGCAGAGGCTACACCTTC.

The genes are TRBV6-5 and TRBJ2-1; 7 bases match TRBD2. The CDR3 length is 15 residues. V was pared by 4 bases and J by 7 bases, with 10 bases of the junction left unmatched. Germline lookup yields CDR1 MNHEY and CDR2 SVGAGI. The CDR3 region has the DNA TGTGCCAGCAGTTCACGGGAGGAGGCCTGGAATGAGCAGTTCTTC. This translates into CASSSREEAWNEQFF.

In its sample, this clone was seen once. V and J are TRBV9 and TRBJ2-7; 7 positions match TRBD1. Germline V gene lookup returns CDR1 SGDLS and CDR2 YYNGEE. Trimming cost V 3 bases and J 6 bases; bases outside gene matches: 3. The CDR3 runs to 12 residues. CDR3 sequence: CASSGQGPEQYF. In DNA, the CDR3 is TGTGCCAGCAGCGGACAGGGACCCGAGCAGTACTTC.

The chain is built from TRBV27 and TRBJ1-2; D call uncertain. V dropped 5 bases and J dropped 0 bases, with 13 bases sitting between them. This CDR3 region has 15 residues. CDR1 is MNHEY and CDR2 is SMNVEV in the germline V gene (reference sequence). The CDR3 protein is CASSPATKANYGYTF. CDR3 in DNA: TGTGCCAGCAGTCCCGCTACCAAAGCTAACTATGGCTACACCTTC.

Only one count was recorded for this clone. This rearrangement joins TRBV9 to TRBJ1-3, with no clear D. This CDR3 is built from 12 residues. V shed 4 bases and J shed 0 bases, with 2 bases lying between them. Looked up from germline, CDR1 is SGDLS and CDR2 is YYNGEE. CDR3 sequence (DNA): TGTGCCAGCAGCCACTCTGGAAACACCATATATTTT. Its translation is CASSHSGNTIYF.

This CDR3 is CASSDSAGDNSPLHF. The CDR3 DNA is TGTGCCAGCAGTGATAGCGCAGGGGATAATTCACCCCTCCACTTT. The chain carries TRBV6-1 and TRBJ1-6; TRBD1 might be the D (6 bases). Trimming cost V 3 bases and J 5 bases, with 11 bases left between them. CDR3 length: 15 amino acids. Germline CDR1 MNHNS, CDR2 SASEGT.

The V call is TRBV21-1, the J call TRBJ2-7; TRBD2 reflects the table's D call only, with no check against the DNA. TRBV21-1 is a pseudogene locus. The length of the CDR3 is 16 residues. The CDR3 region has the DNA TGTGCCATCCCCGGGGTGGGCAGGACGAGCGTCTACGAGCAGTACTTC. Translating gives CAIPGVGRTSVYEQYF.

This clone was detected a few times. The gene calls are TRBV6-1 and TRBJ2-1; TRBD2 matches at 10 bases. CDR3 length: 14 amino acids. Germline CDR1 reads MNHNS; CDR2 reads SASEGT. The V and J ends lost 6 bases and 8 bases, in that order; junction bases with no gene match: 7. The CDR3 region has the DNA TGTGCCAGCAGCCTAGCGGGAGAGGGCTATGAGCAGTTCTTC. As protein: CASSLAGEGYEQFF.

The table lists this clone with a count of one. The rearrangement uses TRBV4-1 and TRBJ2-1, with D uncertain. Between the trimmed V and J ends, which lost 1 base and 2 bases, there was a span of 12 bases. CDR3 length: 16 amino acids. The germline gives CDR1 MGHRA, CDR2 YSYEKL. The DNA for the CDR3 is TGCGCCAGCAGCCAAGTGCTGGAGAATCCCTACAATGAGCAGTTCTTC. Amino acid sequence: CASSQVLENPYNEQFF.

A single count supports this clone. The gene calls are TRBV7-3 and TRBJ2-2, with 9 nucleotides matching TRBD1. J lost 3 bases, V lost 4 bases, and 3 bases had no gene match. The CDR3 sequence is 15 residues long. CDR1 SGHTA and CDR2 FQGTGA come from the germline V gene. CDR3 in amino acids: CASSSDRGHTGELFF. For the CDR3, the DNA is TGTGCCAGCAGCTCGGACAGGGGACACACCGGGGAGCTGTTTTTT.

This clone counts as medium-sized. As DNA, the CDR3 is TGTGCCAGCAGCCCCCCACTAGCAGATACCTACAATGAGCAGTTCTTC. Translation gives CASSPPLADTYNEQFF. This sequence joins TRBV11-3 and TRBJ2-1; D might be TRBD2 (6 bases). V shed 5 bases and J shed 2 bases, with 16 bases lying between them. The CDR3 is 16 residues long. Germline CDR1 and CDR2: SGHNT and YENEEA.

This clone has just a few counts. The genes are TRBV5-6 and TRBJ2-7; a possible D gene is TRBD1 (5 bases). The V gene lost 0 bases and the J gene lost 2 bases, with 15 bases spanning the gap. Per the germline V gene, CDR1 is SGHDT and CDR2 is YYEEEE. The CDR3 spans 16 residues. Here the CDR3 DNA reads TGTGCCAGCAGCTTGGAGGATGGTGGGGCCACCTACGAGCAGTACTTC. This sequence encodes CASSLEDGGATYEQYF.

The chain employs TRBV9 and TRBJ2-2; 8 nucleotides agree with TRBD2. The CDR3 contains 19 residues. Looked up from germline, CDR1 is SGDLS and CDR2 is YYNGEE. The ends lost 0 bases at V and 2 bases at J; junction bases unmatched: 12. The CDR3 DNA is TGTGCCAGCAGCGTAGGAGGAACTCCGGGACTAGTAAACACCGGGGAGCTGTTTTTT. It translates to CASSVGGTPGLVNTGELFF.

The genes are TRBV6-6 and TRBJ1-2; D unresolved. CDR3 length: 12 amino acids. The germline V gene has CDR1 MNHNY and CDR2 SVGAGI (reference sequence). Trimming took off 0 bases at V and 4 bases at J, with 3 bases between the two ends. CDR3 in amino acids: CASSYSGYGYTF. CDR3 sequence (DNA): TGTGCCAGCAGTTACTCTGGCTATGGCTACACCTTC.

The chain uses TRBV7-9 and TRBJ2-7; D is uncertain. The V end lost 1 base, the J end lost 5 bases, and 6 bases lay between the germline ends. Germline V CDR1 and CDR2: SEHNR, FQNEAQ (reference sequence). This CDR3 has 12 residues. DNA of the CDR3: TGTGCCAGCAGCTTAGGGATGGACGAGCAGTACTTC. Protein: CASSLGMDEQYF.

This clone came up a few times. The chain carries TRBV4-2 and TRBJ2-1; 8 bases are shared with TRBD2. Germline assignment: CDR1 LGHNA and CDR2 YNFKEQ. This CDR3 is built from 16 residues. V gave up 0 bases and J gave up 3 bases; unmatched junction bases: 4. This chain's CDR3 is CASSQETGGSYNEQFF. The CDR3 bases are TGTGCCAGCAGCCAAGAGACGGGGGGGAGCTACAATGAGCAGTTCTTC.